These 15 T cell receptor beta chains came from one sample sequenced in a study of OX40 agonist ivuxolimab in advanced cancers. The protocol was immunoSEQ multiplex PCR, while the TCRdb copy is restricted to in-frame clones and leaves out a portion. Of tens of thousands of clones in the sample, about 92% were seen once. This material consisted of CD4+ or CD8+ T cells sorted from blood, taken in a trial of the OX40 agonist ivuxolimab. Receptor source: an adult with an advanced solid tumor such as melanoma, head and neck, liver or kidney cancer.

V gene TRBV29-1 combines with J gene TRBJ1-4; tentative D call: TRBD1 (5 bases). Germline CDR1 and CDR2: SQVTM and ANQGSEA. V was trimmed by 5 bases and J by 8 bases, leaving 12 bases between them. This CDR3 has 12 amino acids. The CDR3 spells CSVWSGSEKLFF. In nucleotides, the CDR3 is TGCAGCGTTTGGTCAGGGTCAGAAAAACTGTTTTTT.

The chain is built from TRBV19 and TRBJ2-2, with 7 bases identical to TRBD1. Germline V gene sequence: CDR1 LNHDA, CDR2 SQIVND (reference sequence). The CDR3 runs to 14 residues. J lost 1 base, V lost 6 bases, and 2 bases had no gene match. CDR3 in amino acids: CASRGDRNTGELFF. CDR3 nucleotide sequence: TGTGCCAGTAGGGGGGACAGGAACACCGGGGAGCTGTTTTTT.

This rearrangement joins TRBV5-1 to TRBJ1-2; maybe TRBD1 (5 bases). V lost 4 bases and J lost 6, with 31 bases in between. In germline, CDR1 is SGHRS, CDR2 YFSETQ. CDR3 length: 19 amino acids. The CDR3 here is CASSPNPQVGQLGVDGYTF. CDR3 nucleotides: TGCGCCAGCAGCCCAAATCCACAGGTCGGGCAGTTGGGGGTCGATGGCTACACCTTC.

This clone came up once. V gene TRBV25-1 combines with J gene TRBJ1-1; D is possibly TRBD1 (5 bases). Germline V gene sequence: CDR1 MGHDK, CDR2 SYGVNS. This CDR3 is 14 amino acids long. The V end lost 2 bases, the J end lost 4 bases, and 11 bases lay between the germline ends. The CDR3 here is CASSETPGVTEAFF. The CDR3 bases are TGTGCCAGCAGTGAAACCCCGGGGGTCACTGAAGCTTTCTTT.

The rearrangement links TRBV29-1 to TRBJ2-7; D is ambiguous. The CDR3 is 12 amino acids. The germline V gene has CDR1 SQVTM and CDR2 ANQGSEA. The V gene lost 4 bases and the J gene lost 3 bases, with 10 bases spanning the gap. The CDR3 spells CSVVHQNYEQYF. CDR3 nucleotide sequence: TGCAGCGTTGTCCACCAAAACTACGAGCAGTACTTC.

The table lists this clone with a count of one. V and J are TRBV7-8 and TRBJ1-2; 8 bases line up with TRBD1. The CDR3 covers 16 residues. Germline V lookup: CDR1 SGHVS, CDR2 FQNEAQ. V was clipped by 6 bases and J by 8 bases; unmatched bases: 17. CDR3 in amino acids: CASSYGQGEGGAGYTF. CDR3 nucleotide sequence: TGTGCCAGCAGTTATGGACAGGGCGAAGGGGGGGCCGGCTACACCTTC.

The V gene is TRBV4-3, the J gene TRBJ2-7; 7 positions match TRBD2. Germline V lookup: CDR1 LGHNA, CDR2 YSLEER. CDR3 size: 16 residues. With V trimmed by 0 bases and J by 4 bases, 9 bases remained unmatched. In DNA form, the CDR3 reads TGCGCCAGCAGCCAAGAACTGGCGGGAGTGGGGTACGAGCAGTACTTC. The encoded protein is CASSQELAGVGYEQYF.

The V call is TRBV27, the J call TRBJ1-4; 11 nucleotides align to TRBD1. V lost 6 bases and J lost 7; bases outside the gene matches: 10. Germline assignment: CDR1 MNHEY and CDR2 SMNVEV (reference sequence). The CDR3 is made up of 16 amino acids. The DNA of the CDR3 is TGTGCCAGCAGCGAAGGACAGGGGGCGTTAGGTGAAAAACTGTTTTTT. Amino acid sequence: CASSEGQGALGEKLFF.

This chain uses TRBV13 with TRBJ1-2; TRBD1 is a possible D gene (6 bases). In germline, CDR1 is PRHDT, CDR2 FYEKMQ (reference sequence). V lost 4 bases, J lost 8 bases, and 29 bases lay in between. CDR3 length: 18 residues. The CDR3 protein is CASSSYYTGHRFGEGYTF. CDR3 DNA: TGTGCCAGCAGCTCATACTACACGGGACACAGATTCGGAGAGGGCTACACCTTC.

V is TRBV11-1 and J is TRBJ2-2, with 8 bases lining up with TRBD2. The CDR3 is 17 amino acids. CDR1 and CDR2 from the germline V gene are SGHAT and FQDESV (reference sequence). The V and J ends lost 1 base and 0 bases, in that order; junction bases with no gene match: 4. The CDR3 is CASSLGMGLANTGELFF. As DNA, the CDR3 is TGTGCCAGCAGCTTAGGAATGGGACTAGCGAACACCGGGGAGCTGTTTTTT.

The chain combines TRBV6-1 with TRBJ2-1; 10 bases are a match to TRBD1. J gave up 4 bases and V 9 bases, and 9 bases lay outside the gene matches. CDR1 and CDR2 from the germline V gene are MNHNS and SASEGT. This CDR3 region has 15 residues. CDR3 sequence: CAREFRDRGYNEQFF. The CDR3 DNA sequence: TGTGCCAGGGAGTTCCGGGACAGGGGATACAATGAGCAGTTCTTC.

The chain combines TRBV11-2 with TRBJ2-7; possibly TRBD1 for D (6 bases). The CDR3 is 14 amino acids. Germline loops: CDR1 SGHAT, CDR2 FQNNGV. V lost 2 bases, J lost 3 bases, and 11 bases lay in between. CDR3 bases: TGTGCCAGCAGCTTACGGACAGTAGGCTACGAGCAGTACTTC. Protein product: CASSLRTVGYEQYF.

On this clone itself: At one boundary the junction diverges from the germline segment, which might be a read error. V usage is TRBV2 and J usage is TRBJ1-1; D not certain. CDR3 length equals 16 residues. CDR1 and CDR2 (germline): SNHLY, FYNNEI. The CDR3 protein is CASTEGSAIANTEAFF. The CDR3 nucleotides read TGTGCCAGCACTGAAGGCTCCGCGATAGCGAACACTGAAGCTTTCTTT.

The chain recombines TRBV10-3 with TRBJ2-2; 7 bases map to TRBD1. Germline trimming cut 3 bases from V and 6 bases from J; bases unmatched to any gene: 7. Germline-derived CDR1 and CDR2 are ENHRY and SYGVKD. The CDR3 has 15 residues. CDR3 residues: CAISEDREGAGELFF. The CDR3 DNA follows: TGTGCCATCAGTGAAGACAGGGAAGGAGCCGGGGAGCTGTTTTTT.

The chain links TRBV4-3 to TRBJ2-7; D is perhaps TRBD2 (5 bases). V lost 1 base and J 7 bases, leaving 11 bases between the germline ends. This CDR3 has 13 residues. Germline V CDR1 and CDR2: LGHNA, YSLEER. DNA for the CDR3: TGCGCCAGCAGCCAAGGTGTGCCGGGGGAGCAGTACTTC. This translates into CASSQGVPGEQYF.